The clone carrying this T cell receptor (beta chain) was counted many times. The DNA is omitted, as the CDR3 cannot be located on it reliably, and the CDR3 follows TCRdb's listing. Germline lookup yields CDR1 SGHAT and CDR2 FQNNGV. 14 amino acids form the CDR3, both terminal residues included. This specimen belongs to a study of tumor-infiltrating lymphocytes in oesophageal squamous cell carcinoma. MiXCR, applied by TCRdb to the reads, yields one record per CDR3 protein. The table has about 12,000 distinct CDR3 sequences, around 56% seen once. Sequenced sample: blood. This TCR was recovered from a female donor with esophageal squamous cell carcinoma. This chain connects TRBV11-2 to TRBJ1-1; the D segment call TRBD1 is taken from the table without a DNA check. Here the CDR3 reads CASILDRVNTEAFF.